There are a few counts of the clone carrying this T cell receptor beta chain. This record comes from a study of spatial heterogeneity in lung cancer. Overall study: Consistent detection of more beta-chain than alpha-chain sequences was observed.

As for time point: sample taken at primary tumor resection. The donors were 72 patients with non-small cell lung cancer that was early-stage and untreated. Sequencing was performed on whole RNA extracted from tumor and nontumor lung tissue, or from frozen PBMC, and the material was left unsorted. The CDR3 runs 13 residues. The J segment lost 6 bases and the V segment lost 3 bases, leaving 5 bases of the junction unmatched. Individual TCR cDNA molecules each bore their own unique molecular identifier. TCRdb redid the calling of the 5' RACE reads with MiXCR, one entry per CDR3 protein. Among roughly 80,000 distinct CDR3 sequences listed, under 8.5% were seen once.

The source of this sequence is a male donor with early-stage non-small cell lung cancer. Sample: PBMCs, taken at surgery. This rearrangement joins TRBV12-3 or TRBV12-4 to TRBJ2-7, with 7 bases matching TRBD1. The CDR3: CASSFGTAGEQYF. CDR3 sequence (DNA): TGTGCCAGCAGTTTCGGGACAGCCGGCGAGCAGTACTTC.